This T cell receptor beta chain came from a study of cytomegalovirus exposure and HLA in healthy donors. Germline CDR1 reads SGHDT; CDR2 reads YYEEEE. V shed 0 bases and J shed 12 bases, with 10 bases lying between them. This CDR3 comprises 12 residues. The primer mix had 60 Vbeta and 13 Jbeta primers. Sequenced by immunoSEQ multiplex PCR; TCRdb stores in-frame clones only, minus some. The table shows some 180,000 clones, with roughly 75% occurring only once. V is TRBV5-6 and J is TRBJ2-1, with D maybe TRBD2 (6 bases). This TCR was recovered from a woman in her 30s in good health and CMV-seronegative. What was sequenced was PBMCs. CDR3 in DNA: TGTGCCAGCAGCTTGGGGGGGGACTTGCAGTTCTTC. This codes for CASSLGGDLQFF.